This entry lists 9 T cell receptor beta chains sequenced from one sample in a study of blood T cell repertoires in COVID-19. TCRdb keeps only in-frame clones here, not all; method: immunoSEQ multiplex PCR. The table has some 430,000 clones, about 90% seen once. Input material: PBMCs or T cells enriched from blood (not recorded which). The receptors were sampled from a man aged 18 to 35 who had recovered from COVID-19.

The chain uses TRBV4-1 and TRBJ1-1, with D possibly TRBD1 on 5 matching bases. Trimming pared 0 bases from V and 8 bases from J, leaving 7 bases between. In germline, CDR1 is MGHRA, CDR2 YSYEKL. The CDR3 is 12 residues long. The CDR3 protein is CASSQERTEAFF. The CDR3 DNA reads TGCGCCAGCAGCCAAGAGCGGACAGAAGCTTTCTTT.

The genes are TRBV5-1 and TRBJ2-3; TRBD1 matches 9 bases. This CDR3 spans 15 amino acids. Per the germline V gene, CDR1 is SGHRS and CDR2 is YFSETQ. The V gene end was trimmed by 1 base and the J gene end by 9 bases; junction bases not matched to a gene: 9. CDR3 sequence: CASSLTNRDRETQYF. DNA for the CDR3: TGCGCCAGCAGCTTGACCAATAGGGACAGGGAGACGCAGTATTTT.

The chain is built from TRBV12-3 or TRBV12-4 and TRBJ2-7, with a weak D call TRBD1 (5 bases). The CDR3 extends over 13 amino acids. The V end was cut by 2 bases, the J end by 3 bases, with 8 bases between. CDR3 DNA sequence: TGTGCCAGCAGTTTAACAGGAATCTACGAGCAGTACTTC. It codes for CASSLTGIYEQYF.

The chain carries TRBV7-9 and TRBJ1-5; D gene uncertain. The CDR3 sequence is 13 residues long. From germline, CDR1 is SEHNR and CDR2 FQNEAQ (reference sequence). V was cut by 3 bases and J by 6 bases, with 9 bases left in between. CDR3 sequence (DNA): TGTGCCAGCAGCTTTGGGGAGGCTCAGCCCCAGCATTTT. Encoded protein: CASSFGEAQPQHF.

This clone is a singleton in its sample. The J gene is TRBJ1-2, the V gene TRBV28; 9 positions match TRBD1. The CDR3 is 15 residues long. In germline, CDR1 is MDHEN, CDR2 SYDVKM. The trim removed 5 bases at V and 4 bases at J, leaving 8 bases unmatched. The CDR3 nucleotides are TGTGCCAGCAGTGAACAGGGGGCGCGCGGCTATGGCTACACCTTC. Translation gives CASSEQGARGYGYTF.

The chain couples TRBV5-1 to TRBJ2-4; TRBD2 might be the D (6 bases). This CDR3 is 14 amino acids long. With 1 base removed from V and 7 bases from J, the gap between germline ends came to 12 bases. In germline, CDR1 is SGHRS, CDR2 YFSETQ. The CDR3 loop is CASSLLGGRNIQYF. CDR3 DNA sequence: TGCGCCAGCAGCTTGCTGGGGGGTCGGAACATTCAGTACTTC.

This chain links TRBV19 with TRBJ1-1; TRBD1 matches at 7 bases. CDR1 is LNHDA, CDR2 SQIVND, per germline (reference sequence). CDR3 length: 14 residues. V shed 5 bases and J 5 bases; nucleotides not matched to a gene: 8. The chain's CDR3 is CASSLRQGGTEAFF. The CDR3 region has the DNA TGTGCCAGTAGTCTCAGACAGGGCGGGACTGAAGCTTTCTTT.

The V and J genes are TRBV18 and TRBJ2-1; D unresolved. Germline V lookup: CDR1 KGHSH, CDR2 LQKENI. V lost 6 bases, J lost 7 bases, and 10 bases lay in between. CDR3 length equals 12 residues. The CDR3 sequence: CASSARLNEQFF. CDR3 nucleotide sequence: TGTGCCAGCTCCGCGAGGCTGAATGAGCAGTTCTTC.

The rearrangement uses TRBV20-1 and TRBJ2-1; 9 bases line up with TRBD2. V trimming: 3 bases; J trimming: 4 bases; junction bases outside the gene matches: 13. The germline CDR1 and CDR2 sequences are DFQATT and SNEGSKA (reference sequence). The CDR3 has 17 residues. The CDR3 sequence is CSASSAGGPRGYNEQFF. CDR3 DNA: TGCAGTGCTAGTTCCGCGGGAGGGCCACGGGGTTACAATGAGCAGTTCTTC.